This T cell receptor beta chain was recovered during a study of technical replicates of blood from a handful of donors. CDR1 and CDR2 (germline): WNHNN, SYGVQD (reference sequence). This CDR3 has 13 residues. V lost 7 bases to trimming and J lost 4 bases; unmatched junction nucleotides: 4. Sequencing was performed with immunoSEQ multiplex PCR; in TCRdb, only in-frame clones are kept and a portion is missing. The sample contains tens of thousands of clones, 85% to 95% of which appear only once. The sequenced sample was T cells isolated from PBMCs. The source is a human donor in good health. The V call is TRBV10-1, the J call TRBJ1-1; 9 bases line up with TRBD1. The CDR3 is CASTRQGGTEAFF. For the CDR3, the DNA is TGCGCCAGCACCAGACAGGGGGGCACTGAAGCTTTCTTT.